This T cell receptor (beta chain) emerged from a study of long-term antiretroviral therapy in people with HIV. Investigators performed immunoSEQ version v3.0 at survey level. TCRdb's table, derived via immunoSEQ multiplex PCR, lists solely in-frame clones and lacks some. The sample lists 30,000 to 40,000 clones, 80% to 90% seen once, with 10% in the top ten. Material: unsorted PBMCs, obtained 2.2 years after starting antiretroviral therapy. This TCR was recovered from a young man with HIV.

The CDR3 DNA follows: TGTGCCTGGAGTACTTCTAGCGGGGGGGTTATGCAGTATTTT. Translated: CAWSTSSGGVMQYF. The chain employs TRBV30 and TRBJ2-3; 12 bases are a match to TRBD2. The CDR3 consists of 14 residues. CDR1 and CDR2 (germline): GTSNPN, SVGIG (reference sequence). J was trimmed by 11 bases and V by 2 bases; bases with no gene match: 8. The full variable domain, with the rest looked up from reference TRBV30 and TRBJ2-3, is SQTIHQWPATLVQPVGSPLSLECTVEGTSNPNLYWYRQAAGRGLQLLFYSVGIGQISSEVPQNLSASRPQDRQFILSSKKLLLSDSGFYLCAWSTSSGGVMQYFGPGTRLTVL.